The clone carrying this TCR beta chain was picked up a small number of times. This specimen comes from a study of blood T cell repertoires in COVID-19. Germline values: CDR1 SQVTM, CDR2 ANQGSEA. This CDR3 comprises 15 residues. V lost 6 bases, J lost 6 bases, and 9 bases stayed unmatched. Adults between about 18 and 95 years of age took part from more than 20 US areas. Self-reported history from a screening survey and questionnaire set each donor's cohort. Either two negative PCRs, clearance, or symptom resolution qualified Cohort 3 donors as recovered. In the original analysis: Estimates of nucleated cell counts were drawn from the amplification of reference gene primers. The method was immunoSEQ multiplex PCR; TCRdb's version includes in-frame clones alone and lacks a portion of them. V, J and clone size reflect that table, while D and trimming were determined from the DNA. The sample consists of 200,000 to 250,000 clones, around nine tenths of them appearing once.

The sequence derives from a man younger than 45 who had recovered from COVID-19. Source material: PBMCs or T cells enriched from blood (not recorded which). The rearrangement uses TRBV29-1 and TRBJ2-1, with 12 positions matching TRBD2. As DNA, the CDR3 is TGCAGCGTCGCGAAGAGACTAGCGGGAGCCAATGAGCAGTTCTTC. This encodes CSVAKRLAGANEQFF.